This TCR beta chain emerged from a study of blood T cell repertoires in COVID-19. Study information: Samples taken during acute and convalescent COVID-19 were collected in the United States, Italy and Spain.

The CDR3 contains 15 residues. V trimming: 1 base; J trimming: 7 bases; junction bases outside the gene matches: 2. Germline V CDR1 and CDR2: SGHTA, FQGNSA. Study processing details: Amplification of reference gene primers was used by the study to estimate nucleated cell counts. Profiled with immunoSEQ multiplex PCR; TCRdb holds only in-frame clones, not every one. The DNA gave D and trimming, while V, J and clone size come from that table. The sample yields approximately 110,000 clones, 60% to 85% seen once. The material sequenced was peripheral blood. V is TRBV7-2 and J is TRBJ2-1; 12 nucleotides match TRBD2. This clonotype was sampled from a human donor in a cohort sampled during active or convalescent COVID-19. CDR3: CASSLELAGGNEQFF. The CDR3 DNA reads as TGTGCCAGCAGCTTAGAGCTAGCGGGGGGGAATGAGCAGTTCTTC.